This T cell receptor (beta chain) was obtained from a study of T cell clonotyping in hematopoietic cell transplantation (dated by TCRdb to 2020 to 2022). For context, the study as a whole: Recipient samples taken before transplant were collected after cytoreduction. Patients were recruited between September 2015 and January 2017 and followed until late 2020 or death. The study collected 135 blood samples from 30 to 45 consecutive transplant recipients and their related donors. Paper-wide results and their limitations: Only a small fraction of recipient repertoires overlapped donor repertoires, with over 95% appearing de novo at the given depth. Inverse Simpson Index values from donors and from recipients before transplant predicted broader TCR repertoire diversity after transplant. The sample size was limited and the cells went unsorted, which meant the CD4 and CD8 repertoire contributions could not be told apart. After transplant, TCR diversity in recipients dropped, and pathologically expanded clonotypes climbed progressively between day 30 and day 180.

The time point label corresponds to: recipient sample about 28 days before transplant, after cytoreduction. Blood samples were obtained from recipients approximately 28 days before transplant and at days 30, 100 and 180 after transplant. Nuclei Lysis Solution was used to extract genomic DNA from fresh or cryopreserved unfractionated peripheral blood mononuclear cells. As concerns this clone: Its specific antigen is unknown. Within one base of it there is no much larger clone, and no base qualities were kept.

Taken from the germline V gene, the CDR1 and CDR2 loops are SGHNT and YENEEA. Here V drops 0 bases and J drops 7 bases, and the junction holds 14 bases not matched to any gene. Including the terminal cysteine and phenylalanine, the CDR3 comprises 19 residues. Of all the DNA, just the CDR3 is kept, 57 bases in frame from base 1. TCR beta CDR3 regions were amplified from genomic DNA with the immunoSEQ assay, a bias-controlled multiplex PCR using V- and J-specific primers. In a second PCR step, the CDR3 amplicons were tagged with a proprietary barcode plus Illumina adapter sequences. An Illumina MiSeq instrument was used to sequence the CDR3 libraries. For the original study's pipeline: Export and quality control were performed with immunoSEQ Analyzer 3.0, and downstream analyses were performed with R Bioconductor and Immunarch. Repertoire metrics were calculated using only productive rearrangements within the normalized downsampled data set. In the normalized cohort, a clonotype counted as pathologically expanded if the clonotype was larger than 5 templates. Repertoire diversity was measured with the Inverse Simpson Index. To capture all clonotypes, the CMV-specificity analyses were run on the non-normalized data set. TCRdb obtained this table from immuneACCESS and retained in-frame rearrangements with V and J assigned. These tables miss some clones; where compared with another copy, unresolved V genes account for less than half of the shortfall, and the remainder is unexplained. The V and J calls and clone size come from that table; D and trimming were worked out from the DNA. The sample table lists roughly 30,000 clones, under 90% of them with a count of one. The top ten clones comprise around 1.8% of the sample.

This material consisted of peripheral blood mononuclear cells, taken before stem cell transplant. The clonotype comes from a man aged 35 to 55 with acute myeloid leukemia. Some clones in this sample may be carry-over from other donors' samples. The chain is encoded by TRBV11-3 joined to TRBJ2-1, and 11 junctional nucleotides match TRBD2. Read as DNA, the sequence is TGTGCCAGCAGCTTAGACACTAGCGGGAGCATACGAGTCGGTAATGAGCAGTTCTTC. The translation is CASSLDTSGSIRVGNEQFF.